This T cell receptor beta chain was sequenced during a study of cytomegalovirus exposure and HLA in healthy donors. Study-wide results and limits: A later analysis found common viral pathogens apparently linked to several of the most significant clusters.

The V gene's germline CDR1 is SGHNT and CDR2 YYREEE (reference sequence). With 3 bases removed from V and 1 base from J, the gap between germline ends came to 10 bases. The CDR3 sequence is 14 residues long. With regard to this clone: Its specificity is unknown.

The PCR ran on 60 Vbeta and 13 Jbeta primers. TCRdb's table, derived via immunoSEQ multiplex PCR, lists solely in-frame clones and lacks some. This sample has 150,000 to 200,000 clones, with around 75% found just once. The specimen was PBMCs. The TCR comes from a man aged 18 to 29 in good health and CMV-seropositive. The chain couples TRBV5-4 to TRBJ1-1; D gene ambiguous. This CDR3 reads CASSSIEANTEAFF. The CDR3 region has the DNA TGTGCCAGCAGCTCCATCGAGGCGAACACTGAAGCTTTCTTT.